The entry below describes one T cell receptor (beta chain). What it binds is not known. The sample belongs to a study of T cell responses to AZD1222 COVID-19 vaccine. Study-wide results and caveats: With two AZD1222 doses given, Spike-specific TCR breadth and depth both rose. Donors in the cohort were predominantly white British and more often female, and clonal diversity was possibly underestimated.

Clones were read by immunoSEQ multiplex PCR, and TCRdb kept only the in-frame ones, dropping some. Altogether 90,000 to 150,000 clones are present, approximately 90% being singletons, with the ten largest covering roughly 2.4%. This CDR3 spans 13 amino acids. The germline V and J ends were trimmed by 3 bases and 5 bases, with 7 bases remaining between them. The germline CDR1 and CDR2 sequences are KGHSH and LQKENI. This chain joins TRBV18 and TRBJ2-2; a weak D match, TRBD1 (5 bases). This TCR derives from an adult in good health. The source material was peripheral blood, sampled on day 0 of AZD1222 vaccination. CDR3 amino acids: CASSPSGTGELFF. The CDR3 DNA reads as TGTGCCAGCTCACCTTCAGGGACCGGGGAGCTGTTTTTT.